Presented here are 9 T cell receptor beta chains from one specimen sequenced in a study of blood T cell repertoires in COVID-19 (dated by TCRdb to between 2020 and 2021). Library preparation was by the immunoSEQ multiplex PCR assay. The table was pulled from immuneACCESS by TCRdb, which kept in-frame rearrangements only. Such tables lose some clones; where checked, under half of the loss comes from unresolved V genes, and the rest has no known cause. Within this sample are about 310,000 clones, with over 75% of them counted one time only. The ten largest clones represent 9.5% of the sample. Source material: PBMCs or T cells enriched from blood (not recorded which). Receptor source: a woman aged 40 to 49 who had recovered from COVID-19.

The rearrangement joins TRBV4-3 to TRBJ1-2; 8 nucleotides align to TRBD1. V was clipped by 0 bases and J by 5 bases; unmatched bases: 5. CDR3 length: 15 amino acids. Germline CDR1 LGHNA, CDR2 YSLEER. CDR3 sequence reads: CASSQDTGGRYGYTF. The CDR3 DNA reads as TGCGCCAGCAGCCAAGACACAGGGGGGAGGTATGGCTACACCTTC.

The rearrangement joins TRBV5-1 to TRBJ1-2, with D possibly matching TRBD1 (6 bases). The V gene's germline CDR1 is SGHRS and CDR2 YFSETQ. The ends were cut back, 1 base at V and 0 bases at J, with 10 bases in the middle. The length of the CDR3 is 15 residues. The CDR3 DNA sequence: TGCGCCAGCAGCTTGAGGGGGGGAGCTAACTATGGCTACACCTTC. Translating gives CASSLRGGANYGYTF.

This clone was seen only once. This chain uses TRBV18 with TRBJ1-1, with D possibly being TRBD1 (6 bases). CDR1 KGHSH and CDR2 LQKENI come from the germline V gene. The CDR3 spans 17 residues. V was cut by 3 bases and J by 2 bases, with 19 bases left in between. DNA for the CDR3: TGTGCCAGCTCACCGCGATCAGGGGCGGGGGACAACACTGAAGCTTTCTTT. This codes for CASSPRSGAGDNTEAFF.

This chain uses TRBV13 with TRBJ2-7; TRBD1 aligns across 9 bases. This CDR3 has 16 amino acids. V gave up 0 bases and J gave up 1 base; unmatched junction bases: 4. Looked up from germline, CDR1 is PRHDT and CDR2 is FYEKMQ (reference sequence). The CDR3 coding sequence is TGTGCCAGCAGCTTAGGGGACAGGGGAGTGTCCTACGAGCAGTACTTC. Translation gives CASSLGDRGVSYEQYF.

V is TRBV19 and J is TRBJ2-1, with 7 bases aligning to TRBD1. The CDR3 extends over 16 amino acids. V trimming: 4 bases; J trimming: 0 bases; junction bases outside the gene matches: 6. Germline CDR1 is LNHDA and CDR2 is SQIVND (reference sequence). DNA for the CDR3: TGTGCCAGTAGTAAAATTAGGGACAGCTCCTACAATGAGCAGTTCTTC. It encodes CASSKIRDSSYNEQFF.

The CDR3 DNA sequence: TGTGCCAGCAGCCTCAGGACTGGGACAGGGAACACCGGGGAGCTGTTTTTT. Translating gives CASSLRTGTGNTGELFF. The V gene is TRBV7-9, the J gene TRBJ2-2; 8 bases align to TRBD1. The J segment lost 1 base and the V segment lost 5 bases, leaving 9 bases of the junction unmatched. CDR3 length: 17 amino acids. Germline V gives CDR1 SEHNR, CDR2 FQNEAQ (reference sequence). The complete variable domain, with remaining parts taken from reference TRBV7-9 and TRBJ2-2, reads DTGVSQNPRHKITKRGQNVTFRCDPISEHNRLYWYRQTLGQGPEFLTYFQNEAQLEKSRLLSDRFSAERPKGSFSTLEIQRTEQGDSAMYLCASSLRTGTGNTGELFFGEGSRLTVL.

The rearrangement links TRBV12-3 or TRBV12-4 to TRBJ1-1; the D gene is possibly TRBD1 (5 bases). The CDR3 length is 13 residues. The V end lost 5 bases, the J end lost 4 bases, and 11 bases lay between the germline ends. CDR3 sequence: CASSPWGGTEAFF. CDR3 coding DNA: TGTGCCAGCAGTCCGTGGGGGGGCACTGAAGCTTTCTTT.

The J gene is TRBJ1-1, the V gene TRBV29-1; tentative D call: TRBD1 (6 bases). The germline V gene encodes CDR1 SQVTM and CDR2 ANQGSEA. The length of the CDR3 is 11 residues. Trimming took 8 bases from V and 6 from J, leaving 13 bases between them. The CDR3 DNA reads TGCAGCTTCAGGACAGTCCCTGAAGCTTTCTTT. It yields the protein CSFRTVPEAFF.

CDR3 region: CASSYYTYTEAFF. DNA of the CDR3: TGTGCCAGCAGTTATTACACCTACACTGAAGCTTTCTTT. The chain recombines TRBV6-2 or TRBV6-3 with TRBJ1-1; D gene unclear. The CDR3 is 13 amino acids. Germline values: CDR1 MNHEY, CDR2 SVGEGT. Trimming stripped 3 bases from V and 3 bases from J, with 8 bases between.